This TCR beta chain was recovered during a study of T cells after yellow fever vaccination. Via MiXCR, TCRdb re-called the 5' RACE reads, giving one row per CDR3 protein. This table holds over 10,000 distinct CDR3 sequences, about 6% found once. This clonotype was detected ten times or more. Findings and caveats of the study: There were almost no vaccine-responding clonotypes detectable in the sorted memory subsets on day 0.

This clonotype was sampled from a man aged 30-40 years who received the YFV17D yellow fever vaccine. Material: PBMCs, either bulk or a sorted T-cell subset (CD4+, CD8+, memory, or dextramer-sorted; not recorded which), obtained on the day of the yellow fever booster vaccination.

The CDR3 nucleotides read TGTGCCAGCAGTTTCGGCGACAATGAGCAGTTCTTC. Its protein product is CASSFGDNEQFF. The V gene is TRBV12-3 or TRBV12-4, the J gene TRBJ2-1; D is uncertain. This CDR3 is 12 amino acids long. Trimming left V 3 bases short and J 5 bases short, with 5 bases between.